Presented here are 24 T cell receptor beta chains from one specimen sequenced in a study of cytomegalovirus exposure and HLA in healthy donors. PCR involved 60 Vbeta and 13 Jbeta primers. The protocol was immunoSEQ multiplex PCR, while the TCRdb copy is restricted to in-frame clones and leaves out a portion. The sample includes 90,000 to 140,000 clones, around 75% of them seen just once. The sample taken for sequencing was PBMCs. These receptors all stem from a young man in good health and CMV-seronegative.

The rearrangement links TRBV2 to TRBJ2-3; D is unresolved. V shed 1 base and J shed 2 bases, with 4 bases lying between them. From germline, CDR1 is SNHLY and CDR2 FYNNEI. This CDR3 spans 13 amino acids. The CDR3 region has the DNA TGTGCCAGCAGTGAAGACTACACAGATACGCAGTATTTT. Protein: CASSEDYTDTQYF.

The chain couples TRBV5-1 to TRBJ2-2; 8 bases match TRBD2. V dropped 0 bases and J dropped 1; count of bases not matched to a gene: 5. There are 17 residues in the CDR3. The germline V gene encodes CDR1 SGHRS and CDR2 YFSETQ. CDR3 sequence: CASSLELAAQNTGELFF. CDR3 coding DNA: TGCGCCAGCAGCTTGGAACTAGCGGCTCAGAACACCGGGGAGCTGTTTTTT.

This clone has a handful of counts. The chain uses TRBV28 and TRBJ1-1, with 8 positions matching TRBD1. Germline assignment: CDR1 MDHEN and CDR2 SYDVKM. The CDR3 runs to 15 residues. J gave up 5 bases and V 7 bases, and 12 bases lay outside the gene matches. The CDR3 here is CASTFITGGTTEAFF. CDR3 DNA: TGTGCCAGCACGTTCATCACAGGGGGAACGACTGAAGCTTTCTTT.

This rearrangement joins TRBV5-1 to TRBJ1-1; 7 nucleotides line up with TRBD1. The germline V gene encodes CDR1 SGHRS and CDR2 YFSETQ. V lost 2 bases and J lost 11; bases outside the gene matches: 9. This CDR3 comprises 13 residues. Here the CDR3 DNA reads TGCGCCAGCAGCTTCGACAGGGTCCGAGCTGCTTTCTTT. It yields the protein CASSFDRVRAAFF.

Here the CDR3 DNA reads TGCAGCGTCGTCACCCAAGGACAGACAGCATCACTCCCCTACGAGCAGTACTTC. Amino acid sequence: CSVVTQGQTASLPYEQYF. The J gene is TRBJ2-7, the V gene TRBV29-1; a weak D match, TRBD1 (6 bases). Germline V CDR1 and CDR2: SQVTM, ANQGSEA. V was cut by 6 bases and J by 2 bases, with 29 bases left in between. This CDR3 is built from 18 residues.

V and J are TRBV9 and TRBJ2-1; 11 nucleotides agree with TRBD1. The length of the CDR3 is 15 residues. Trimming took 3 bases from V and 6 from J; bases not matched to a gene: 5. Germline V gives CDR1 SGDLS, CDR2 YYNGEE. CDR3 sequence: CASSGMGQGVNEQFF. The CDR3 DNA follows: TGTGCCAGCAGCGGTATGGGACAGGGGGTCAATGAGCAGTTCTTC.

This rearrangement joins TRBV15 to TRBJ1-2; D call uncertain. This CDR3 region has 14 residues. Germline CDR1 reads LNHNV; CDR2 reads YYDKDF (reference sequence). The V end lost 0 bases, the J end lost 6 bases, and 11 bases lay between the germline ends. As DNA, the CDR3 is TGTGCCACCAGCAGAGATCGAGGGCCTCATGGCTACACCTTC. Amino acids: CATSRDRGPHGYTF.

In its sample, this clone ranks as medium-sized. The V and J genes are TRBV4-3 and TRBJ2-3; 12 bases are a match to TRBD2. The J segment lost 1 base and the V segment lost 2 bases, leaving 4 bases of the junction unmatched. Germline CDR1 and CDR2: LGHNA and YSLEER. The CDR3 consists of 17 residues. The CDR3 reads CASSQYRLAGGTDTQYF. The CDR3 DNA sequence: TGCGCCAGCAGCCAATACAGACTAGCGGGAGGCACAGATACGCAGTATTTT.

The J gene is TRBJ1-6, the V gene TRBV5-4, with 8 bases that match TRBD1. CDR3 length equals 15 residues. In germline, CDR1 is SGHNT, CDR2 YYREEE (reference sequence). Losses at the gene ends were 4 bases for V and 9 bases for J; bases not matched to a gene: 9. This CDR3 is CASSRLQGGSSPLHF. The CDR3 region has the DNA TGTGCCAGCAGCAGATTACAGGGGGGGAGTTCACCCCTCCACTTT.

This chain joins TRBV19 and TRBJ1-2, with a weak D call TRBD1 (6 bases). Germline CDR1 and CDR2: LNHDA and SQIVND (reference sequence). This CDR3 has 16 residues. V lost 5 bases and J lost 3, with 19 bases in between. The chain's CDR3 is CASSVQGHPDYYGYTF. CDR3 nucleotides: TGTGCCAGTAGTGTACAGGGACACCCGGATTACTATGGCTACACCTTC.

The chain couples TRBV29-1 to TRBJ2-1; D is perhaps TRBD1 (6 bases). The CDR3 has 15 residues. V lost 2 bases and J 8 bases, leaving 19 bases between the germline ends. CDR1 and CDR2 from the germline V gene are SQVTM and ANQGSEA. CDR3 residues: CSVEIRQAVAHEQFF. CDR3 sequence (DNA): TGCAGCGTTGAAATACGACAGGCCGTGGCCCATGAGCAGTTCTTC.

The chain links TRBV4-3 to TRBJ2-5; TRBD1 aligns across 7 bases. The CDR3 runs to 14 residues. Trimming cost V 4 bases and J 4 bases; bases outside gene matches: 6. CDR1 is LGHNA, CDR2 YSLEER, per germline. This chain's CDR3 is CASSPSRGIETQYF. For the CDR3, the DNA is TGCGCCAGCAGCCCCTCCAGGGGGATAGAGACCCAGTACTTC.

This clone has only a few counts. V and J are TRBV5-5 and TRBJ2-1; TRBD2 matches at 9 bases. There are 16 residues in the CDR3. The J segment lost 8 bases and the V segment lost 3 bases, leaving 12 bases of the junction unmatched. CDR1 and CDR2 (germline): SGHKS, YYEKEE (reference sequence). CDR3 bases: TGTGCCAGCAGCTCCCTGCCGGGACTAGCTGGCCATGAGCAGTTCTTC. It translates to CASSSLPGLAGHEQFF.

The chain couples TRBV19 to TRBJ2-1, with 7 positions matching TRBD1. The CDR3 spans 14 residues. V lost 7 bases, J lost 9 bases, and 12 bases stayed unmatched. In germline, CDR1 is LNHDA, CDR2 SQIVND (reference sequence). This CDR3 reads CASNTGTERREQFF. The CDR3 DNA is TGTGCCAGTAATACCGGGACAGAGAGGCGTGAGCAGTTCTTC.

This chain uses TRBV19 with TRBJ1-3, with TRBD1 as a possible D gene (6 bases). This CDR3 comprises 15 residues. Trimming left V 6 bases short and J 0 bases short, with 12 bases between. Germline CDR1 reads LNHDA; CDR2 reads SQIVND (reference sequence). The CDR3 DNA reads as TGTGCCAGTAGCTGGGACATCCTCTCTGGAAACACCATATATTTT. This sequence encodes CASSWDILSGNTIYF.

V gene TRBV5-8 combines with J gene TRBJ2-6, with D unclear. The germline CDR1 and CDR2 sequences are SGHTS and YDEGEE. The CDR3 spans 14 residues. The V gene lost 0 bases and the J gene lost 5 bases, with 6 bases spanning the gap. The CDR3 reads CASSLGDRANVLTF. CDR3 DNA: TGTGCCAGCAGCTTGGGAGATCGGGCCAACGTCCTGACTTTC.

This clone was seen a handful of times. The V call is TRBV6-5, the J call TRBJ1-5, with D perhaps TRBD1 (6 bases). The germline gives CDR1 MNHEY, CDR2 SVGAGI. The germline V and J ends were trimmed by 9 bases and 4 bases, with 10 bases remaining between them. The CDR3 covers 12 residues. CDR3 sequence reads: CASGQLNQPQHF. The CDR3 DNA reads as TGTGCCAGTGGACAGTTAAATCAGCCCCAGCATTTT.

V is TRBV10-3 and J is TRBJ1-1, with D tentatively TRBD1 (6 bases). Germline assignment: CDR1 ENHRY and CDR2 SYGVKD. Deletions cut 7 bases from V and 3 bases from J, with 12 bases between. CDR3 length equals 13 residues. The CDR3 sequence is CAITRDIYTEAFF. CDR3 nucleotides: TGTGCCATCACCCGGGACATTTACACTGAAGCTTTCTTT.

The chain combines TRBV28 with TRBJ2-7; 8 nucleotides match TRBD2. The CDR3 sequence is 15 residues long. V lost 6 bases and J lost 7; bases outside the gene matches: 14. Germline-derived CDR1 and CDR2 are MDHEN and SYDVKM. The CDR3 sequence: CASSDTSGRLGEQYF. In nucleotides, the CDR3 is TGTGCCAGCAGCGATACTAGCGGCCGCCTCGGAGAGCAGTACTTC.

This clone came up once. The rearrangement joins TRBV15 to TRBJ1-5; D is uncertain. V lost 1 base and J lost 4, with 17 bases in between. The CDR3 loop spans 17 amino acids. Per germline, CDR1 LNHNV and CDR2 YYDKDF (reference sequence). The CDR3 bases are TGTGCCACCAGCAGAGGCAATTCCGGGGTCCCAAATCAGCCCCAGCATTTT. Its protein product is CATSRGNSGVPNQPQHF. The full variable domain, with the rest looked up from reference TRBV15 and TRBJ1-5, is DAMVIQNPRYQVTQFGKPVTLSCSQTLNHNVMYWYQQKSSQAPKLLFHYYDKDFNNEADTPDNFQSRRPNTSFCFLDIRSPGLGDTAMYLCATSRGNSGVPNQPQHFGDGTRLSIL.

Worth noting for this clone: One junction end does not reproduce the germline sequence, and a read error may be involved. Other DNA sequences of this sample code for an identical CDR3. The chain is built from TRBV5-4 and TRBJ2-5, with no clear D. CDR1 and CDR2 (germline): SGHNT, YYREEE (reference sequence). This CDR3 is 13 amino acids long. The CDR3 reads CASSLGEQETQYF. Written as DNA, the CDR3 is TGCGCCAGCAGCTTGGGCGAGCAAGAGACCCAGTACTTC.

This chain joins TRBV6-5 and TRBJ1-1; D might be TRBD1 (5 bases). CDR1 MNHEY and CDR2 SVGAGI come from the germline V gene. Trimming cost V 5 bases and J 4 bases, with 17 bases left between them. The CDR3 length is 15 residues. The CDR3 nucleotides are TGTGCCAGCAGTCACCTTGTAGGGGAAGCCACTGAAGCTTTCTTT. It yields the protein CASSHLVGEATEAFF.

V and J are TRBV9 and TRBJ2-3, with TRBD2 identical over 9 bases. There are 15 residues in the CDR3. Germline CDR1 SGDLS, CDR2 YYNGEE. V shed 3 bases and J 1 base; nucleotides not matched to a gene: 3. CDR3 sequence (DNA): TGTGCCAGCAGCGCCAGACTAGCGGGCACAGATACGCAGTATTTT. Translated: CASSARLAGTDTQYF.

This clone occurred a few times. The chain joins TRBV4-2 to TRBJ2-1, with D possibly TRBD2 on 6 matching bases. The CDR3 is 15 residues long. Per the germline V gene, CDR1 is LGHNA and CDR2 is YNFKEQ. Trimming stripped 5 bases from V and 0 bases from J, with 11 bases between. Written as DNA, the CDR3 is TGTGCCAGCAGCATCCGGGAGAGCTCCTACAATGAGCAGTTCTTC. This encodes CASSIRESSYNEQFF.